This T cell receptor (beta chain) was obtained from a study of T cell responses to AZD1222 COVID-19 vaccine. Study results and limitations: Reports indicate that nearly half of spike-specific TCRs are directed at unmutated variant regions.

Data came from immunoSEQ multiplex PCR; TCRdb stores just in-frame clones and leaves some out. The data show under 150,000 clones, 80% to 95% seen once. Remarks on this clone: Its antigen is currently unknown.

The TCR originated in an adult in good health. The source was peripheral blood, collected on day 0 of AZD1222 vaccination.

The DNA for the CDR3 is TGTGCCAGTAGTATCACGGGGACAGTTTATTCACCCCTCCACTTT. It is translated as CASSITGTVYSPLHF. The chain is built from TRBV19 and TRBJ1-6; 7 nucleotides match TRBD1. The junction had 7 bases not matched to a gene; V was cut back by 3 bases and J by 8 bases. Germline CDR1 LNHDA, CDR2 SQIVND (reference sequence). The CDR3 extends over 15 amino acids.